This TCR beta chain was captured by sequencing in a study of blood T cell repertoires in COVID-19. The assay was immunoSEQ multiplex PCR, and TCRdb's table has in-frame clones only and misses some. The top ten hold 3% of the sample, which has 200,000 to 250,000 clones, about 86% seen once. CDR3 length: 15 amino acids. The germline V gene has CDR1 MGHRA and CDR2 YSYEKL. Between the trimmed V and J ends, which lost 7 bases and 4 bases, there was a span of 19 bases. The rearrangement joins TRBV4-1 to TRBJ1-2; D uncertain. This TCR was sampled from a woman aged 25 to 39 who had recovered from COVID-19. The specimen sequenced was peripheral blood. CDR3 loop: CASTPTQVMGYGYTF. The CDR3 nucleotides are TGCGCCAGCACTCCGACGCAGGTTATGGGCTATGGCTACACCTTC.